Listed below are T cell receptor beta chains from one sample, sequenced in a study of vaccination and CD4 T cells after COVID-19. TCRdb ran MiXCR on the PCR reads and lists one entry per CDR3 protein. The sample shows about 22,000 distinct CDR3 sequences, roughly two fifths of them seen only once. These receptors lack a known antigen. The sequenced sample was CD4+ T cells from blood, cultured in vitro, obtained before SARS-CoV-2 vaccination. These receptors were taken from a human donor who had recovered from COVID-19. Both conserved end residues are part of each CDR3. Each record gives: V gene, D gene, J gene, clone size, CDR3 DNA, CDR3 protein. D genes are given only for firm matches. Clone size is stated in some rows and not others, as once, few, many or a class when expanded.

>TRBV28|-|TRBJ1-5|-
TGTGCCAGCAGTGTGACTGGGCGAGATCAGCCCCAGCATTTT
CASSVTGRDQPQHF
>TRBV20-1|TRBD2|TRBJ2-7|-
TGCAGTGCTAGTACCCAACCGACGGGACTAATTTTTTACGAGCAGTACTTC
CSASTQPTGLIFYEQYF
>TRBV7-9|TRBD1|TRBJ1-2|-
TGTGCCAGCAGTCAACAGGGGACGTCGGGGGGCTACGCCTTC
CASSQQGTSGGYAF
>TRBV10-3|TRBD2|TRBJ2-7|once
TGTGCCATCAGTGATCCTAGCGGGAGCTCCTACGAGCAGTACTTC
CAISDPSGSSYEQYF
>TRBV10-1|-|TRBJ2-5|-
TGCGCCAGCAGTGAAGAGGGGTTCGAGACCCAGTACTTC
CASSEEGFETQYF
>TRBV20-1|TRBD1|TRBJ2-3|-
TGCAGTGCTAGAGATGTGAGGACAGGGAGCACAGATACGCAGTATTTT
CSARDVRTGSTDTQYF
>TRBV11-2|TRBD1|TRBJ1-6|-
TGTGCCAGCAGCTCAGTGGGGACAGCTAATTCACCCCTCCACTTT
CASSSVGTANSPLHF
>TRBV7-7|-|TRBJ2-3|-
TGTGCCAGCAGCTCCGGGGTATCAGGACGGAGCACAGATACGCAGTATTTT
CASSSGVSGRSTDTQYF
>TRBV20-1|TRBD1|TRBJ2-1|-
TGCAGTGCTAGAGCGCCGGGACAGGGAAGACACCTCGTTTCTGAGCAGTTCTTC
CSARAPGQGRHLVSEQFF
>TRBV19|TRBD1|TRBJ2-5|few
TGTGCCAGTAGTATCACAGGGGGCAAGGAGACCCAGTACTTC
CASSITGGKETQYF
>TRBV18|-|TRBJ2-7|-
TGTGCCAGCTCACTGGAACAGCCTCTCGAGCAGTACTTC
CASSLEQPLEQYF
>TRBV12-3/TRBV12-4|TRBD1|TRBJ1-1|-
TGTGCCAGCAGGCCAGGGGGGACTGAAGCTTTCTTT
CASRPGGTEAFF
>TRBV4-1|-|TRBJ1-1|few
TGCGCCAGCAGTCTGATGGGACCATCGAACACTGAAGCTTTCTTT
CASSLMGPSNTEAFF
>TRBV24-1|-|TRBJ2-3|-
TGTGCCACCAGTGATCAAAAGACGGTTGGTACGCAGTATTTT
CATSDQKTVGTQYF
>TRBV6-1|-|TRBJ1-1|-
TGTGCCAGCAAGACAGTACTCACCGGGACGGACGGCACTGAAGCTTTCTTT
CASKTVLTGTDGTEAFF
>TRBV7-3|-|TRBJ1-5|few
TGTGCCAGCAGCTTGGGCGGGGCCCAGCCCCAGCATTTT
CASSLGGAQPQHF
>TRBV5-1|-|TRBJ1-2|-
TGCGCCAGCAGCTTCTCCGGGACGGATGGCTACACCTTC
CASSFSGTDGYTF
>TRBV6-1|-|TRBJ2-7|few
TGTGCCAGCAGTCGAGATGAGCCCCTTACCCACGAGCAGTACTTC
CASSRDEPLTHEQYF
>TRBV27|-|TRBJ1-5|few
TGTGCCAGCAGTTCCCCCAGTTCCAATCAGCCCCAGCATTTT
CASSSPSSNQPQHF
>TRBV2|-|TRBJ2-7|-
TGTGCCAGCAGTCCGGGAGGGGACAGGGACTACGAGCAGTACTTC
CASSPGGDRDYEQYF
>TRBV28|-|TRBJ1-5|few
TGTGCCAGCAGTTTATCCTTTGGCAATCAGCCCCAGCATTTT
CASSLSFGNQPQHF
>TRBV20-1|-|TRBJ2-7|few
TGCAGTGCTAGAGATGGTCCAGGGCCCTACGAGCAGTACTTC
CSARDGPGPYEQYF
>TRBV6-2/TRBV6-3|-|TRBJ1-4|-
TGTGCCAGCAGCCCGACCATGGTTGAAAAACTGTTTTTT
CASSPTMVEKLFF
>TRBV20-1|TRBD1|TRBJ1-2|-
TGCAGTGCTAGAGATCAGAGAGACAGGGGAAGTCTGGAAGGCTACACCTTC
CSARDQRDRGSLEGYTF
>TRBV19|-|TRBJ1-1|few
TGTGCCAGTAGTGCCGGGCCCCAGGGCGGATCAGCTTTCTTT
CASSAGPQGGSAFF
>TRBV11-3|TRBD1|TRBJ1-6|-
TGTGCCAGCAGTAAAGTACAGGGGTCACCCCTCCACTTT
CASSKVQGSPLHF
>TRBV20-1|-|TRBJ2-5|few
TGCAGTGGCTGGGGGGGGGCTCAAGAGACCCAGTACTTC
CSGWGGAQETQYF